This is a list of T cell receptor beta chains from one sample in a study of cytomegalovirus exposure and HLA in healthy donors. TCRdb's table, derived via immunoSEQ multiplex PCR, lists solely in-frame clones and lacks some. Of approximately 180,000 clones listed, around four fifths are singletons. Sequencing was done on a sample of PBMCs. All receptors come from an older woman in good health and CMV-seropositive. Both conserved end residues are part of each CDR3. Fields, in order: J gene, CDR3 length, V gene, CDR3 protein.

TRBJ2-5 | 12 | TRBV6-5 | CASGTRQETQYF
TRBJ2-1 | 15 | TRBV19 | CASSIGLAVYNEQFF
TRBJ2-4 | 19 | TRBV7-3 | CASPVLLGQRHLSKNIQYF
TRBJ2-7 | 17 | TRBV2 | CASSEGAVAGGTYEQYF
TRBJ2-5 | 16 | TRBV5-1 | CASSLGTGIRQETQYF
TRBJ1-4 | 16 | TRBV5-1 | CASSLAGAGGAEKLFF
TRBJ1-2 | 15 | TRBV7-9 | CSSSLIGEGASGYTF
TRBJ1-5 | 12 | TRBV27 | CASSPLNQPQHF
TRBJ1-2 | 13 | TRBV25-1 | CASSEHESGGYTF
TRBJ2-7 | 15 | TRBV4-1 | CASSQDEGTEYEQYF
TRBJ1-5 | 15 | TRBV27 | CASSFSGNSNQPQHF
TRBJ1-2 | 12 | TRBV30 | CAWRKGDYGYTF
TRBJ2-7 | 15 | TRBV7-2 | CASSLRSGYTYEQYF
TRBJ1-1 | 15 | TRBV7-8 | CASSPRTGLATEAFF
TRBJ1-6 | 13 | TRBV28 | CASDSPGSSPLHF
TRBJ2-5 | 15 | TRBV5-4 | CASSFLRGAQETQYF
TRBJ2-1 | 16 | TRBV12-5 | CASGSSRGRVYNEQFF
TRBJ2-5 | 14 | TRBV5-8 | CASSFRQGGETQYF
TRBJ2-5 | 16 | TRBV7-2 | CASSLAASGRKETQYF
TRBJ2-7 | 14 | TRBV28 | CASSPGQGAYEQYF
TRBJ2-6 | 15 | TRBV27 | CASSLLGSGANGLTF
TRBJ2-3 | 17 | TRBV7-2 | CASSLATSAVRTDTQYF
. | 15 | TRBV28 | CASLGGSGSSYEQYF
TRBJ1-1 | 16 | TRBV7-9 | CASSLGQMLGDTEAFF
TRBJ1-4 | 14 | TRBV9 | CASSISGTNEKLFF
TRBJ1-1 | 16 | TRBV5-1 | CASSAISGTVNTEAFF
TRBJ2-2 | 15 | TRBV15 | CATATGGANTGELFF
TRBJ1-5 | 15 | TRBV6-1 | CASRTGQGSNQPQHF
TRBJ2-1 | 17 | TRBV6-4 | CASSEELGLAARGEQFF
TRBJ2-1 | 17 | TRBV4-1 | CASRGVRSGRAFYEQFF
TRBJ1-2 | 13 | TRBV28 | CASSLPLYGGYTF
TRBJ2-3 | 15 | TRBV6-5 | CASSYEGLAGDTQYF
TRBJ2-3 | 13 | TRBV27 | CASSRQGADTQYF